This T cell receptor beta chain originates from a study of blood T cell repertoires in COVID-19. Only in-frame clones appear in the TCRdb table, and some are missing; sequencing was by immunoSEQ multiplex PCR. The sample includes over 250,000 clones, around 87% of them seen just once. This CDR3 comprises 13 residues. The germline V gene encodes CDR1 SGHAT and CDR2 FQNNGV. Trimming stripped 4 bases from V and 7 bases from J, with 12 bases between. V is TRBV11-2 and J is TRBJ2-3, with a weak D call TRBD2 (5 bases). The receptor was isolated from a woman aged 35 to 49 who had recovered from COVID-19. The sample was peripheral blood. The CDR3 is CASSSGLANTQYF. The CDR3 coding sequence is TGTGCCAGCAGCTCAGGACTGGCAAATACGCAGTATTTT.